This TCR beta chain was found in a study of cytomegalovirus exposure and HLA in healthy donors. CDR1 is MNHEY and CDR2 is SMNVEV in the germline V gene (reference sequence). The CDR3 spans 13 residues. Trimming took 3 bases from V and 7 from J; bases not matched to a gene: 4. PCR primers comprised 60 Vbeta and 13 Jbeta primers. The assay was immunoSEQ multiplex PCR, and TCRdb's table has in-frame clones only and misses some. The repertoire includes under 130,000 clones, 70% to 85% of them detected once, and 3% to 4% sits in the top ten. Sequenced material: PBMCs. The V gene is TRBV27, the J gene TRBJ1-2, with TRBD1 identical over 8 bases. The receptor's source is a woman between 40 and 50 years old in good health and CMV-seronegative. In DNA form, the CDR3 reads TGTGCCAGCAGTTTCCAGGGGGCAGGTGGCTACACCTTC. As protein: CASSFQGAGGYTF.